This T cell receptor (beta chain) was identified in a study of T cell responses to AZD1222 COVID-19 vaccine. Study outcomes and limitations: The CD4 TCRs associated with vaccination extended across spike and predominated at 160-218 and 743-854.

Sequencing was performed with immunoSEQ multiplex PCR; in TCRdb, only in-frame clones are kept and a portion is missing. Altogether about 120,000 clones are present, about 92% being singletons, with the ten largest covering roughly 13%. The CDR3 is 14 residues long. V trimming: 6 bases; J trimming: 3 bases; junction bases outside the gene matches: 4. In germline, CDR1 is MNHEY, CDR2 SVGAGI. This clone has a single count. No antigen is known for it. The sequence derives from an adult in good health. This chain joins TRBV6-5 and TRBJ1-1, with 10 bases fitting TRBD1. Sequencing was performed on peripheral blood, taken on day 0 of AZD1222 vaccination. The CDR3 region has the DNA TGTGCCAGCAGGGGGACAGGGGCCGACACTGAAGCTTTCTTT. Translated: CASRGTGADTEAFF.